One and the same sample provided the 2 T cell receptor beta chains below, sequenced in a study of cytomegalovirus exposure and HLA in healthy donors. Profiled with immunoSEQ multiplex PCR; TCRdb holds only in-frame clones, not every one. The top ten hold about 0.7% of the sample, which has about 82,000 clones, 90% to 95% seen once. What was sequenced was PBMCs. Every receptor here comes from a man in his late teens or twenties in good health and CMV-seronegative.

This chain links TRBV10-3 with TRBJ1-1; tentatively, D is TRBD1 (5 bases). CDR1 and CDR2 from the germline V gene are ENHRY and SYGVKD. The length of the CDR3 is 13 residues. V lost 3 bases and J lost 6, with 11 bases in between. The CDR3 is CAISDREGAEAFF. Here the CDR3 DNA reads TGTGCCATCAGTGACAGGGAAGGCGCTGAAGCTTTCTTT.

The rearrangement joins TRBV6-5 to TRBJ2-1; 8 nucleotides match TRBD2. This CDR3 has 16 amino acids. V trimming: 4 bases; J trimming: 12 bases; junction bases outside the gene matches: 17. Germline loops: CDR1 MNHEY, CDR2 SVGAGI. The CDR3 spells CASSSHFGGATMGQFF. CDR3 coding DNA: TGTGCCAGCAGTTCGCACTTCGGGGGGGCCACGATGGGGCAGTTCTTC.